Below, one T cell receptor (beta chain) is given with its context. This entry is derived from a study of shared clonotypes between healthy human individuals. Recent vaccinations or acute infections were absent in the healthy HIV-negative adult donors. Approximately 82 million PBMCs were counted before genomic DNA extraction. This CDR3 contains 15 residues. The trim removed 4 bases at V and 4 bases at J, leaving 4 bases unmatched. Germline assignment: CDR1 SGHNT and CDR2 YYREEE (reference sequence). Study processing details: Sequence data from immunoSEQ were junction-only and lacked quality scores; consequently, filtering differed. The data were produced by immunoSEQ multiplex PCR, yet TCRdb's version contains in-frame clones alone and is incomplete. That table is the source of V, J and clone size, and D and trimming were worked out from the DNA. The sample has 450,000 to 600,000 clones; less than 80% are singletons.

The sequenced sample consisted of PBMCs. The TCR originated in a middle-aged woman in good health. Some clones in this sample may be carry-over from other donors' samples. The J gene is TRBJ2-1, the V gene TRBV5-4; 11 nucleotides match TRBD2. The CDR3, as DNA: TGTGCCAGCAGCCATAGCGGGAGGGAGTACAATGAGCAGTTCTTC. Translating gives CASSHSGREYNEQFF.